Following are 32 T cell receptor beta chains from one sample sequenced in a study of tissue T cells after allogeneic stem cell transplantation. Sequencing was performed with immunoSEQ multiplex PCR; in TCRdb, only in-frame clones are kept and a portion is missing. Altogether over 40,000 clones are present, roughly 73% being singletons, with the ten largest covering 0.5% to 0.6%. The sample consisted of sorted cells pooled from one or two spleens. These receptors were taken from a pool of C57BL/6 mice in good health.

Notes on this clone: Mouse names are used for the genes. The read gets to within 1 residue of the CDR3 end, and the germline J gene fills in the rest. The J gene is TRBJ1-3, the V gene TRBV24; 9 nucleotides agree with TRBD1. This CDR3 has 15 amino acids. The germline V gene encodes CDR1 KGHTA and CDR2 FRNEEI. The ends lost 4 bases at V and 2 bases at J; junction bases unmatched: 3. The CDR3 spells CASSPDRGTGNTLYF. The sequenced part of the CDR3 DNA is TGTGCCAGCAGTCCAGACAGGGGGACTGGAAATACGCTCTAT.

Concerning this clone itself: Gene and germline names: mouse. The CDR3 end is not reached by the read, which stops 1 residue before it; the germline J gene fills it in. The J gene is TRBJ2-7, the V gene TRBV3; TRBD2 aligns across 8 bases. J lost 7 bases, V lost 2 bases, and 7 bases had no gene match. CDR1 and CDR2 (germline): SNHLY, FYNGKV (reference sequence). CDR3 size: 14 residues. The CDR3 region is CASSLWGGAGEQYF. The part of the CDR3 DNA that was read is TGTGCCAGCAGCTTATGGGGGGGGGCAGGAGAACAGTAC.

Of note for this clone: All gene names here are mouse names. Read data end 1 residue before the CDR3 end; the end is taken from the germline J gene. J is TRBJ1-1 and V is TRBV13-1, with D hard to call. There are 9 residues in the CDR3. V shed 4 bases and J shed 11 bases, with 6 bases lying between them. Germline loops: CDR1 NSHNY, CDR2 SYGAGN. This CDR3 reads CASSHEVFF. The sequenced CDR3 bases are TGTGCCAGCAGTCACGAGGTCTTC.

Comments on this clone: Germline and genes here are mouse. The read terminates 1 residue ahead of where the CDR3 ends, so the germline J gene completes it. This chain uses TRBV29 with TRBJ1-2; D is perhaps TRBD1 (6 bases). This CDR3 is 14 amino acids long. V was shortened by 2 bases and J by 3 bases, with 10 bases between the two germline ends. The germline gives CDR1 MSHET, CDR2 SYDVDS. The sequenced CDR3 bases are TGTGCTAGCAGTTTAGGGGGGCGCTACTCCGACTACACC. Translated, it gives CASSLGGRYSDYT. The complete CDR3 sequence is CASSLGGRYSDYTF. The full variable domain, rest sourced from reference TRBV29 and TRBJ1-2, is DMKVTQMPRYLIKRMGENVLLECGQDMSHETMYWYRQDPGLGLQLIYISYDVDSNSEGDIPKGYRVSRKKREHFSLILDSAKTNQTSVYFCASSLGGRYSDYTFGSGTRLLVI.

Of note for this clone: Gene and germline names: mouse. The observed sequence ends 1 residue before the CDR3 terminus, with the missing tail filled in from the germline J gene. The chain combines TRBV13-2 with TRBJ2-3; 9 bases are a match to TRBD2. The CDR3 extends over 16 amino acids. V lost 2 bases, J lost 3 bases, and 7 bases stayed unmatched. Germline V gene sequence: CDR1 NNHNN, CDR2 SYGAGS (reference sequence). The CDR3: CASGDLTGGRAETLYF. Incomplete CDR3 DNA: TGTGCCAGCGGTGACCTTACTGGGGGGCGAGCAGAAACGCTGTAT.

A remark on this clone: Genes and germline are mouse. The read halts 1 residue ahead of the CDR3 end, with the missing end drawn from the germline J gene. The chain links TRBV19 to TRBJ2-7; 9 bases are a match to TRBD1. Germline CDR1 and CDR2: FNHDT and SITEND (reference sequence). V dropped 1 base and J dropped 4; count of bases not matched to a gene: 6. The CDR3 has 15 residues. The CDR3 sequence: CASSIRQGGVYEQYF. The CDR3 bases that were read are TGTGCCAGCAGTATAAGACAGGGGGGGGTTTATGAACAGTAC. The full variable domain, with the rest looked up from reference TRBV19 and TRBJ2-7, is GGIITQTPKFLIGQEGQKLTLKCQQNFNHDTMYWYRQDSGKGLRLIYYSITENDLQKGDLSEGYDASREKKSSFSLTVTSAQKNEMAVFLCASSIRQGGVYEQYFGPGTRLTVL.

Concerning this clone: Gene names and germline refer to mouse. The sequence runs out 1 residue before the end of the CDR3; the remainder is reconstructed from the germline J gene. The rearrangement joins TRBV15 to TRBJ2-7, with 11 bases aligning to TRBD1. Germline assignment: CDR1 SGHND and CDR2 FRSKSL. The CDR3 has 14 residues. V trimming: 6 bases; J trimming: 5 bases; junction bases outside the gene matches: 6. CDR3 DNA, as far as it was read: TGTGCCAGCAGCCCCGGGACAGGGGGGGATGAACAGTAC. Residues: CASSPGTGGDEQY. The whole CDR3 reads CASSPGTGGDEQYF.

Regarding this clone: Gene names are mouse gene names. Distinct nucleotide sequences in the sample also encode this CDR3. The DNA read from the CDR3 is TGTGCCAGCAGCCCGGGACAAGCAAACACCGGGCAGCTCTAC. Its protein product is CASSPGQANTGQLY. The CDR3 as a whole reads CASSPGQANTGQLYF. J is TRBJ2-2 and V is TRBV3; D perhaps matches TRBD1 (6 bases). The read ends 1 residue before the CDR3 terminus; that terminus is restored from the germline J gene. CDR1 and CDR2 from the germline V gene are SNHLY and FYNGKV (reference sequence). The V end was cut by 5 bases, the J end by 0 bases, with 10 bases between. This CDR3 is 15 amino acids long.

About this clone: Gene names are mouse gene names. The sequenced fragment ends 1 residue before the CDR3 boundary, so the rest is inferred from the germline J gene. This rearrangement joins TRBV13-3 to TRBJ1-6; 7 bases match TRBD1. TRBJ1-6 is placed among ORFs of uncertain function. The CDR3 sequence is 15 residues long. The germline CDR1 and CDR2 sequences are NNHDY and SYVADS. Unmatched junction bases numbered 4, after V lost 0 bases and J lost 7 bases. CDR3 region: CASSDEGARNSPLYF. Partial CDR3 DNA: TGTGCCAGCAGTGATGAGGGGGCGCGAAATTCGCCCCTCTAC.

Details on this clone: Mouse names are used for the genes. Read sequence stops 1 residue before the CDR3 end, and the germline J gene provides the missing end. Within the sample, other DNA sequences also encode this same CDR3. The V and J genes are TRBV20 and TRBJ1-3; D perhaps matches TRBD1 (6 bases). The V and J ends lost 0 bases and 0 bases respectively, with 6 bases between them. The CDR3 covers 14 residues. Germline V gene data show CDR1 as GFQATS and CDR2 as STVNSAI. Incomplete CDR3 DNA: TGTGGTGCTAGGGACAGGGGTTCTGGAAATACGCTCTAT. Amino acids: CGARDRGSGNTLY. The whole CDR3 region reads CGARDRGSGNTLYF.

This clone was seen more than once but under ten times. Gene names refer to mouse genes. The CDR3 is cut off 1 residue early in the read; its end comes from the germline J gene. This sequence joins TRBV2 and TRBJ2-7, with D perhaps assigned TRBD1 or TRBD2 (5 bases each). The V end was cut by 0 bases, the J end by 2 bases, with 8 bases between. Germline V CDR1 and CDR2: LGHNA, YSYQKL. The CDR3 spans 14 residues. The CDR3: CASSQERGTYEQYF. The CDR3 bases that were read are TGTGCCAGCAGCCAAGAGCGGGGGACCTATGAACAGTAC.

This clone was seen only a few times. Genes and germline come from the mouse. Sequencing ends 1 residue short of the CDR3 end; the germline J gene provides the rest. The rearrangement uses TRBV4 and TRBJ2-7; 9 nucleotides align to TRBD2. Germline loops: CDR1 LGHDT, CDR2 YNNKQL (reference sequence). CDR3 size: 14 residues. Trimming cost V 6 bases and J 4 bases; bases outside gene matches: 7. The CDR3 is CASSPDWGPYEQYF. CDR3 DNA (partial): TGTGCCAGCAGTCCTGACTGGGGGCCGTATGAACAGTAC.

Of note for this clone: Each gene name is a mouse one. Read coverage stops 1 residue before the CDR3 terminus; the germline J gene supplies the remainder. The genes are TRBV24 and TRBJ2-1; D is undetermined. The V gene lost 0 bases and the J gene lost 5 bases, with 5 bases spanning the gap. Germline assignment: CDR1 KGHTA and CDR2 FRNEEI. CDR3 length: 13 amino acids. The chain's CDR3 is CASSLYGDAEQFF. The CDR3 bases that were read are TGTGCCAGCAGTCTGTACGGGGATGCTGAGCAGTTC.

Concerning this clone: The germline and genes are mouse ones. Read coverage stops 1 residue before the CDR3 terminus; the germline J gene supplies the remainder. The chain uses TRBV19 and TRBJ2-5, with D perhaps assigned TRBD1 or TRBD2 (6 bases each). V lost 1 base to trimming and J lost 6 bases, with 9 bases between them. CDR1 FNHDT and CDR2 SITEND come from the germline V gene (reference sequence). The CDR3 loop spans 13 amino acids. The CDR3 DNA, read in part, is TGTGCCAGCAGTATAAGGGGGGTGGACACCCAGTAC. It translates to CASSIRGVDTQY. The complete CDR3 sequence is CASSIRGVDTQYF.

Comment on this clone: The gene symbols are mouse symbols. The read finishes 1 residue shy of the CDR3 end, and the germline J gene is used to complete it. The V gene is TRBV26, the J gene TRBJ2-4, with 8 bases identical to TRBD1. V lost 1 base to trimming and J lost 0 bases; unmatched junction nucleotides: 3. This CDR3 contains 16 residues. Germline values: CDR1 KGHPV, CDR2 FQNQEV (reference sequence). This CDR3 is CASSLLTGASQNTLYF. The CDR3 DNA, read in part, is TGTGCCAGCAGTCTGTTGACAGGGGCTAGTCAAAACACCTTGTAC.

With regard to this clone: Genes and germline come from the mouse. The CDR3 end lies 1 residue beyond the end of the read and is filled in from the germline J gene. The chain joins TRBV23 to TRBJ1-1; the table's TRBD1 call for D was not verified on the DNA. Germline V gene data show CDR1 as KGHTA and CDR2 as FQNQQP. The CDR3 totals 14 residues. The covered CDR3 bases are TGCTCCAGCAGTCACCCCGGACACAACACAGAAGTCTTC. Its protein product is CSSSHPGHNTEVF. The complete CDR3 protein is CSSSHPGHNTEVFF.

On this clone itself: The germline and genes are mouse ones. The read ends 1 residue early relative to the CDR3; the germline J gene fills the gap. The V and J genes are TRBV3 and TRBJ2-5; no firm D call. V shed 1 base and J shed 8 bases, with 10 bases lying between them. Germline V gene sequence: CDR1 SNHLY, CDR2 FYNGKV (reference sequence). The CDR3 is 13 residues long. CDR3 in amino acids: CASSLVREGTQYF. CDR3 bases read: TGTGCCAGCAGCTTAGTACGGGAAGGCACCCAGTAC.

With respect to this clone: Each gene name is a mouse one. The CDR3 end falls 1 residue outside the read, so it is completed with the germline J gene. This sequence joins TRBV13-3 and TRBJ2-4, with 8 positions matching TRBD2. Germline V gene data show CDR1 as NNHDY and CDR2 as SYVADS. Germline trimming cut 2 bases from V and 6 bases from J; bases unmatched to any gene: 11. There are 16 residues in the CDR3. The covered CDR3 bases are TGTGCCAGCAGTGAGTCGGGGGGGGCGCGAGGGAACACCTTGTAC. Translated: CASSESGGARGNTLY. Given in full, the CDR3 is CASSESGGARGNTLYF. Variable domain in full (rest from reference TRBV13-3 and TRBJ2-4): EAAVTQSPRSKVAVTGGKVTLSCHQTNNHDYMYWYRQDTGHGLRLIHYSYVADSTEKGDIPDGYKASRPSQENFSLILELASLSQTAVYFCASSESGGARGNTLYFGAGTRLSVL.

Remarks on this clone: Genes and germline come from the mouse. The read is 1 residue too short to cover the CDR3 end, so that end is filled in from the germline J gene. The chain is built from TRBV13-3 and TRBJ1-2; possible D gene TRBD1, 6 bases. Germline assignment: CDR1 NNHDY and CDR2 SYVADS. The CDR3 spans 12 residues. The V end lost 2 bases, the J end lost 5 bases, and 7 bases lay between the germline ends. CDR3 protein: CASSDRGSDYTF. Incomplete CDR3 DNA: TGTGCCAGCAGTGACAGGGGTTCCGACTACACC.

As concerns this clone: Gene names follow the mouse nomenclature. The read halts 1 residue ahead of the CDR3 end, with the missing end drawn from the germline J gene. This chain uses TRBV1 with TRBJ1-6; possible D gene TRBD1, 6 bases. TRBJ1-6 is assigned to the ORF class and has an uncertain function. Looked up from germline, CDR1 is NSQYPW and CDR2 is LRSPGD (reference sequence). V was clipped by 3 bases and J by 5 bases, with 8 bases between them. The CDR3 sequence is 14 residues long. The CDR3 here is CTCSATGNNSPLYF. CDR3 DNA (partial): TGCACCTGCAGTGCGACAGGAAATAATTCGCCCCTCTAC.

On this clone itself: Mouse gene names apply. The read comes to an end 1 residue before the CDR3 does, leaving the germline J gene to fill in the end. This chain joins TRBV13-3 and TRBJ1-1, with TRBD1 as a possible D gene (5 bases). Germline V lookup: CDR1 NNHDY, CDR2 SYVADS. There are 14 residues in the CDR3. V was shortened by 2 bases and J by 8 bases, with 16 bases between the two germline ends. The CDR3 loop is CASSERGVAREVFF. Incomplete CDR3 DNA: TGTGCCAGCAGTGAACGGGGGGTCGCGAGGGAAGTCTTC.

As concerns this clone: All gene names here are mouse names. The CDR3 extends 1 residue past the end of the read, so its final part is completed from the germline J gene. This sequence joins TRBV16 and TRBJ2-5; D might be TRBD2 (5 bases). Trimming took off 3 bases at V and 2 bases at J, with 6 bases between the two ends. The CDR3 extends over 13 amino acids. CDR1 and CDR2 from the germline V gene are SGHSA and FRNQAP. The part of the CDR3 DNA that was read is TGTGCAAGCAGCTTGCTGGGCCAAGACACCCAGTAC. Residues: CASSLLGQDTQY. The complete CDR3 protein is CASSLLGQDTQYF.

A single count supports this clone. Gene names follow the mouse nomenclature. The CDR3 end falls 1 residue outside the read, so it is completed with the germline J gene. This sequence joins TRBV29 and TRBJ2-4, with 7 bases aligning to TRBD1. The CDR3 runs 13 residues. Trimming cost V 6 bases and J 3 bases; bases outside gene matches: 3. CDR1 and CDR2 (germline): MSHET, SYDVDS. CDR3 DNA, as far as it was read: TGTGCTAGCAGCCCCAGGGGGCAAAACACCTTGTAC. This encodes CASSPRGQNTLY. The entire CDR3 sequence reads CASSPRGQNTLYF.

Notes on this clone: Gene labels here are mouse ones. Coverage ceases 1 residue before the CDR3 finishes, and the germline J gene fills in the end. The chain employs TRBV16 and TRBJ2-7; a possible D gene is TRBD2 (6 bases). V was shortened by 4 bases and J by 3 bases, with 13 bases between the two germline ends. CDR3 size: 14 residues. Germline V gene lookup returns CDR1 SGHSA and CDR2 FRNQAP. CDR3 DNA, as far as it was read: TGTGCAAGCAGCTCACTGGGCCTCCACTATGAACAGTAC. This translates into CASSSLGLHYEQY. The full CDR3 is CASSSLGLHYEQYF.

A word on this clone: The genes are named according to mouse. CDR3 bases read: TGTGCCAGCAGCTCTCCGGGACAGGGGAGGGAACAGTAC. Translated, it gives CASSSPGQGREQY. The full-length CDR3 reads as CASSSPGQGREQYF. The chain recombines TRBV3 with TRBJ2-7; TRBD1 agrees at 10 bases. The read ends 1 residue shy of where the CDR3 ends; the end is completed using the germline J gene. Germline trimming cut 4 bases from V and 7 bases from J; bases unmatched to any gene: 7. The length of the CDR3 is 14 residues. From germline, CDR1 is SNHLY and CDR2 FYNGKV (reference sequence).

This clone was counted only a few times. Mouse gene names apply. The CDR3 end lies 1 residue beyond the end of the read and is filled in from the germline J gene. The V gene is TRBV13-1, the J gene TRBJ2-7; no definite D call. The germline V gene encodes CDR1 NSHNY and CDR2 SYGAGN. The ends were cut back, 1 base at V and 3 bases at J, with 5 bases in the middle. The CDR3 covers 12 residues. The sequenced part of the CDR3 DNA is TGTGCCAGCAGTGATTGGGTCTATGAACAGTAC. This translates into CASSDWVYEQY. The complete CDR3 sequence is CASSDWVYEQYF.

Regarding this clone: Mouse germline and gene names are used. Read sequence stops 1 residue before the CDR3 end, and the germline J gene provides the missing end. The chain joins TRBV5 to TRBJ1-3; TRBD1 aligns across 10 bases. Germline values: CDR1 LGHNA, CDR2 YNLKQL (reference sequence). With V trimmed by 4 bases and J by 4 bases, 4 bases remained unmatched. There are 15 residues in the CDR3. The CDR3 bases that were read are TGTGCCAGCAGCCCAGACAGGGGGCGAGGAAATACGCTCTAT. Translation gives CASSPDRGRGNTLY. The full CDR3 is CASSPDRGRGNTLYF.

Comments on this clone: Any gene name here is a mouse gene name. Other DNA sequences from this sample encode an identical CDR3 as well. The part of the CDR3 DNA that was read is TGTGCCAGCAGCTTAGACAGGGCTAACTCCGACTACACC. Translation: CASSLDRANSDYT. The entire CDR3 reads CASSLDRANSDYTF. This chain links TRBV3 with TRBJ1-2; maybe TRBD1 (6 bases). The read ends 1 residue early relative to the CDR3; the germline J gene fills the gap. The germline V gene encodes CDR1 SNHLY and CDR2 FYNGKV (reference sequence). CDR3 length: 14 residues. V gave up 1 base and J gave up 2 bases, with 8 bases separating them.

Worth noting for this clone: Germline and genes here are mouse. The covered CDR3 bases are TGCTCCAGCAGTCAATCAGGCAGGGGCTATGCTGAGCAGTTC. Its translation: CSSSQSGRGYAEQF. The CDR3 in its entirety is CSSSQSGRGYAEQFF. This chain links TRBV23 with TRBJ2-1; TRBD1 reflects the table's D call only, with no check against the DNA. The CDR3 goes on 1 residue after the read ends, and that part is filled in from the germline J gene. The V gene's germline CDR1 is KGHTA and CDR2 FQNQQP. The CDR3 totals 15 residues. The entire variable domain, with the rest obtained from reference TRBV23 and TRBJ2-1, is as follows: DAAVTQKPRYLIKMKGQEAEMKCIPEKGHTAVFWYQQKQSKELKFLIYFQNQQPLDQIDMVKERFSAVCPSSSLCSLGIRTCEAEDSALYLCSSSQSGRGYAEQFFGPGTRLTVL.

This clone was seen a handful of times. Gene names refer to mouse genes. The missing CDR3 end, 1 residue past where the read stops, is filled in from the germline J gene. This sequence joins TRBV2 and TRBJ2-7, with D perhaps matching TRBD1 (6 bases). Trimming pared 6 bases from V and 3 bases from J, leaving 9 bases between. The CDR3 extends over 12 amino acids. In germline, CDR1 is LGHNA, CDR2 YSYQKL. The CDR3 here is CASRGHNYEQYF. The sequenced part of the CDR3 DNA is TGTGCCAGCAGGGGACACAACTATGAACAGTAC.

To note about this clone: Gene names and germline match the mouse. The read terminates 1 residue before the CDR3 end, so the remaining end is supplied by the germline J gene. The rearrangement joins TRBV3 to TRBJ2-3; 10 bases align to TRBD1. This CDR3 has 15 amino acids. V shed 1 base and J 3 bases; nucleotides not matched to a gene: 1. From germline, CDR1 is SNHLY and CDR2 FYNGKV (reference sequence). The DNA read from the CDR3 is TGTGCCAGCAGCTTAGGGGGACAGGGGGCAGAAACGCTGTAT. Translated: CASSLGGQGAETLY. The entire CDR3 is CASSLGGQGAETLYF.

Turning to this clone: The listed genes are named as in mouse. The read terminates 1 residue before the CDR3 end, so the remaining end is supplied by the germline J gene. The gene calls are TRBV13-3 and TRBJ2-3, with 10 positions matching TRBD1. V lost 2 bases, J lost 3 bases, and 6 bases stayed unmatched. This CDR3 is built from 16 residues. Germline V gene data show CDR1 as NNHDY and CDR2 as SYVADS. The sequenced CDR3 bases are TGTGCCAGCAGTGACCTAGACAGGGGGCGCGCAGAAACGCTGTAT. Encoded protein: CASSDLDRGRAETLY. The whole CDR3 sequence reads CASSDLDRGRAETLYF.